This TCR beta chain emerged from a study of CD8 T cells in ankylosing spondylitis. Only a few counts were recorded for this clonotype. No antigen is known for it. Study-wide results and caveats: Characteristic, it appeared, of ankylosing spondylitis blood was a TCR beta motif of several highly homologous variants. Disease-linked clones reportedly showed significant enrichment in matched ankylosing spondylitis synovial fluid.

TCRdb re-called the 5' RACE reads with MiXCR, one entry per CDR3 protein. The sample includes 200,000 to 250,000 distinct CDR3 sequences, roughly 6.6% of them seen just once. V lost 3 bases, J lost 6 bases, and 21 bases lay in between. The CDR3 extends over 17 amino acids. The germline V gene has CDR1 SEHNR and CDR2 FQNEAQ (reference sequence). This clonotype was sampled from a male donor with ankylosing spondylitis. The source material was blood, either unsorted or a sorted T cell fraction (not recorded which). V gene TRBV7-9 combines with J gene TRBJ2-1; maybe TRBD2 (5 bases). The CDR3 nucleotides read TGTGCCAGCAGCTTTGGAGTCCTAGCAGCGTGGGGCAATGAGCAGTTCTTC. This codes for CASSFGVLAAWGNEQFF.